This T cell receptor (beta chain) was retrieved from a study of blood T cell repertoires in COVID-19. Study overall: COVID-19 samples from acute and convalescent phases originated in the United States, Italy and Spain. The cDNA or gDNA used as material had been derived from T cells, B-cell-depleted T cells, or PBMCs.

There are 17 residues in the CDR3. V was clipped by 2 bases and J by 7 bases; unmatched bases: 14. Germline V gene lookup returns CDR1 MGHDK and CDR2 SYGVNS. Seattle participants joined during active infection and were tracked over time. In the original analysis: Reference gene primer amplification in the assay estimated nucleated cell counts. Libraries were prepared by immunoSEQ multiplex PCR; TCRdb keeps only in-frame clonotypes and omits some of them. Clone size and the V and J calls come from that table; the DNA yielded D and trimming. Of fewer than 600,000 clones listed, approximately 89% were seen once; the top ten hold roughly 0.9%.

This sequence was found in a man aged 18-30 years with COVID-19, enrolled during active disease. The chain couples TRBV25-1 to TRBJ1-2, with 9 bases fitting TRBD1. Sequencing was done on a sample of peripheral blood. This chain's CDR3 is CASSEPGQGSATAGYTF. CDR3 DNA sequence: TGTGCCAGCAGTGAACCGGGACAGGGCTCAGCTACTGCTGGCTACACCTTC.